This section outlines one T cell receptor beta chain sequence together with its context. No cognate antigen has been identified for it. No quality values exist for individual bases; no much larger clone is one base distant. This specimen comes from a study of OX40 agonist ivuxolimab in advanced cancers. Describing the broader study: Ivuxolimab was an agonistic, fully human IgG2 monoclonal antibody directed against OX40 (CD134), a costimulatory receptor. Of the approximately 54 patients in dose escalation, 19 had hepatocellular carcinoma, around 15 had melanoma, 9 had renal cell carcinoma and 9 had head and neck cancer. The point of sequencing TCRbeta in the periphery was to test whether ivuxolimab changed TCR sequence diversity and drove clonal T-cell expansion. Patients were allowed to have had prior anti-PD-1, anti-PD-L1 or anti-CTLA-4 therapy, and approximately 40% of the dose-escalation patients had been treated with checkpoint inhibitors. Intravenous ivuxolimab was administered to patients every 2 weeks at six dose levels: 0.01, 0.1, 0.3, 1.5, 3 and 10 mg/kg. The paper reports the monotherapy dose-escalation portion (N of about 51 patients) of the phase I ivuxolimab trial. In the dose-escalation cohort, around four fifths of patients were male, and the mean age was around 65 years with a range of roughly 20 to 80. Partial responses occurred in three dose-escalation patients, of whom one had hepatocellular carcinoma and two had cutaneous melanoma. Study-wide conclusions, independent of this receptor: After ivuxolimab, more expanded clones were found on average in CD8+ T cells than in CD4+ T cells. In the 0.1-3.0 mg/kg groups, partial responders were among the patients with the lowest normalized peripheral clonal expansion, particularly in CD8+ T cells. At doses of 0.1 to 3.0 mg/kg, clonal expansion of both CD4+ and CD8+ T cells in blood was seen between baseline and week 6. Antigen specificity was not determined for the clonally expanded peripheral T cells. Low levels of normalized T-cell clonal expansion were also seen in some patients who did not respond.

A distance of 20 bases separates the germline ends of V and J, which lose 6 bases and 0 bases respectively. Via the germline V gene (reference sequence), CDR1 is SEHNR and CDR2 FQNEAQ. The CDR3, from cysteine to phenylalanine, totals 18 residues. Left in the record is the CDR3 DNA by itself, 54 bases read in frame from the first base. Genomic DNA was isolated from the sorted cells so that the TCRbeta CDR3 region could be sequenced. TCRbeta CDR3 regions were sequenced using the immunoSEQ Assay. The source is immuneACCESS, and TCRdb retained only in-frame sequences with V and J called. Part of the clones is not carried over; for the studies checked, unresolved V genes explain less than half of this, and the remainder is unexplained. The sample records roughly 80,000 clones, 85% to 90% of which are singletons. The top ten constitute 2% to 2.5% of the sample. Patients with autoimmune disease history or receiving systemic immunosuppression were excluded from the trial. In every dose cohort, peripheral blood was drawn for TCR sequencing at baseline, cycle 4 day 1, and cycle 7 day 1. The samples were taken from a phase I, first-in-human, multicenter, open-label dose-escalation trial of ivuxolimab. The trial enrolled adults with locally advanced or metastatic head and neck squamous cell, hepatocellular, melanoma or renal cell carcinoma. CD4+ and CD8+ T cells were sorted separately from peripheral blood before TCR sequencing.

The sample consisted of CD4+ or CD8+ T cells sorted from blood, taken in a trial of the OX40 agonist ivuxolimab. This sequence uses TRBV7-9 and TRBJ1-4, with no confident D gene call. This sequence originates from an adult with an advanced solid tumor such as melanoma, head and neck, liver or kidney cancer. The CDR3 loop reads CASSSPPRTVTTNEKLFF. The nucleotides read TGTGCCAGCAGTTCCCCCCCCCGGACCGTTACAACTAATGAAAAACTGTTTTTT.